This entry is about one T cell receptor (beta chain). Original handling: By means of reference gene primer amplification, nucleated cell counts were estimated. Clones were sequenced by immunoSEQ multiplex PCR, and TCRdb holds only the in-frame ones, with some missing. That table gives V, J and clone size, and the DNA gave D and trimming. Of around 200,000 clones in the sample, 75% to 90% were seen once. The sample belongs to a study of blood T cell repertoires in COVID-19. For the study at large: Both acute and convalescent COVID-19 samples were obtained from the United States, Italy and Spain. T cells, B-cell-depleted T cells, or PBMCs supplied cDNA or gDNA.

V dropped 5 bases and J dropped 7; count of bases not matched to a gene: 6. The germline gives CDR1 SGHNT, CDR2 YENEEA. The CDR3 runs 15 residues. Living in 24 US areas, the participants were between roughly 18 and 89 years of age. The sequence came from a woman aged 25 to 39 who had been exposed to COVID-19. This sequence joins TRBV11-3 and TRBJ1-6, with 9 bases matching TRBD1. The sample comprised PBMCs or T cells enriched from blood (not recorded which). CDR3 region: CASSLRGQGNSPLHF. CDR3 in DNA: TGTGCCAGCAGCCTTAGGGGACAGGGAAATTCACCCCTCCACTTT. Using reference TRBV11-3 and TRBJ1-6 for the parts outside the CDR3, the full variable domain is EAGVVQSPRYKIIEKKQPVAFWCNPISGHNTLYWYLQNLGQGPELLIRYENEEAVDDSQLPKDRFSAERLKGVDSTLKIQPAELGDSAVYLCASSLRGQGNSPLHFGNGTRLTVT.